A selection of T cell receptor beta chains follows, all from one sample in a study of blood T cell repertoires in COVID-19. The protocol was immunoSEQ multiplex PCR, while the TCRdb copy is restricted to in-frame clones and leaves out a portion. In the table there are tens of thousands of clones, approximately 86% of which are singletons. The sequenced material came from peripheral blood. The receptor source for this set is a man between 60 and 70 years old with acute or convalescent COVID-19. CDR3s include the opening cysteine and the closing phenylalanine or tryptophan. D genes are given only for firm matches. Not all rows give a size; the values are once, few, many and, for expanded clones, a class.

v_call	d_call	j_call	clone_size	cdr3_aa	cdr3_nt
TRBV28	TRBD2	TRBJ2-7	.	CASSSAPPGTSGSGTLYEQYF	TGTGCCAGCAGTTCCGCACCTCCTGGGACTAGCGGGAGTGGGACCCTCTACGAGCAGTACTTC
TRBV30	.	TRBJ2-5	.	CACYDRLQETQYF	TGTGCCTGCTATGACAGACTGCAAGAGACCCAGTACTTC
TRBV11-2	TRBD1	TRBJ1-3	.	CASSLVTGVGNTIYF	TGTGCCAGCAGCTTAGTCACAGGGGTTGGAAACACCATATATTTT
TRBV12-5	.	TRBJ2-7	many	CASGLVLGSSSYEQYF	TGTGCTAGTGGTTTGGTCTTGGGTTCTAGCTCCTACGAGCAGTACTTC
TRBV6-1	.	TRBJ1-5	.	CASSEAGGNNQPQHF	TGTGCCAGCAGTGAAGCCGGAGGGAACAATCAGCCCCAGCATTTT
TRBV7-6	.	TRBJ2-2	.	CASSELIQQGNTGELFF	TGTGCCAGCAGCGAATTGATCCAACAGGGGAACACCGGGGAGCTGTTTTTT
TRBV5-1	.	TRBJ1-3	few	CASSLVAHSSGNTIYF	TGCGCCAGCAGCTTGGTAGCACATAGCTCTGGAAACACCATATATTTT
TRBV6-5	.	TRBJ1-2	.	CASRAGPGGYTF	TGTGCCAGCAGGGCGGGTCCGGGGGGCTACACCTTC
TRBV2	TRBD1	TRBJ1-1	.	CASSGDRDTEAFF	TGTGCCAGCAGTGGGGACAGGGACACTGAAGCTTTCTTT
TRBV3-1/TRBV3-2	TRBD1	TRBJ1-2	.	CASSQGRQGPGYTF	TGTGCCAGCAGCCAAGGACGACAGGGTCCTGGCTACACCTTC
TRBV10-1	TRBD1	TRBJ2-3	.	CASRRPKGAGTDTQYF	TGCGCCAGCAGGCGACCTAAGGGGGCGGGCACAGATACGCAGTATTTT
TRBV6-1	.	TRBJ2-3	.	CASSDRVIDTQYF	TGTGCCAGCAGTGACCGAGTAATCGATACGCAGTATTTT
TRBV29-1	.	TRBJ1-2	.	CSVEGERGNDGYTF	TGCAGCGTTGAGGGTGAGAGGGGGAATGATGGCTACACCTTC
TRBV9	TRBD2	TRBJ2-3	.	CASSVVSSGGVDTQYF	TGTGCCAGCAGCGTAGTTTCTAGCGGGGGGGTAGATACGCAGTATTTT
TRBV29-1	.	TRBJ2-2	.	CSVGSAGHGELFF	TGCAGCGTTGGTTCTGCGGGGCACGGGGAGCTGTTTTTT
TRBV7-9	.	TRBJ2-1	once	CASSLPVGPGSNEQFF	TGTGCCAGCAGCTTACCGGTTGGACCGGGAAGTAATGAGCAGTTCTTC
TRBV10-2	.	TRBJ1-5	.	CASSADSYSNQPQHF	TGCGCCAGCAGCGCCGACAGCTATAGCAATCAGCCCCAGCATTTT
TRBV19	.	TRBJ2-7	.	CASRGGDRSPYEQYF	TGTGCCAGTAGGGGGGGGGACAGGTCGCCCTACGAGCAGTACTTC
TRBV21-1	.	TRBJ2-1	.	CASSASAAHRLNEQFF	TGTGCCAGCAGCGCCTCAGCGGCACACCGATTGAATGAGCAGTTCTTC
TRBV5-1	.	TRBJ2-3	.	CASSLATDTQYF	TGCGCCAGCAGCTTGGCAACAGATACGCAGTATTTT
TRBV30	.	TRBJ1-1	.	CACRTVLLGEAFF	TGTGCCTGCAGGACAGTTCTCCTGGGTGAAGCTTTCTTT
TRBV2	.	TRBJ1-2	.	CASSEMGQLYTF	TGTGCCAGCAGTGAAATGGGACAATTATACACCTTC
TRBV5-1	.	TRBJ2-1	.	CASSPGGSQGTYNEQFF	TGCGCCAGCAGCCCAGGGGGGTCGCAGGGAACCTACAATGAGCAGTTCTTC
TRBV2	.	TRBJ1-2	.	CASIPGNYGYTF	TGTGCCAGCATTCCAGGGAACTATGGCTACACCTTC
TRBV5-4	.	TRBJ2-7	.	CASSQDSQYEQYF	TGTGCCAGCAGCCAGGACAGTCAATACGAGCAGTACTTC
TRBV7-9	.	TRBJ1-1	.	CASSYTKSGTEAFF	TGTGCCAGCAGCTACACCAAAAGCGGCACTGAAGCTTTCTTT
TRBV7-9	.	TRBJ1-6	.	CASSLTRQALYF	TGTGCCAGCAGCTTAACGCGTCAGGCCCTATACTTT
TRBV7-2	.	TRBJ1-5	.	CASSARGVGNQPQHF	TGTGCCAGCAGCGCTCGGGGAGTGGGTAATCAGCCCCAGCATTTT
TRBV29-1	TRBD1	TRBJ1-2	.	CSADRGASYGYTF	TGCAGCGCCGACAGGGGGGCCTCCTATGGCTACACCTTC
TRBV15	.	TRBJ2-5	few	CATPQAELYQETQYF	TGTGCCACCCCCCAGGCAGAGCTGTACCAAGAGACCCAGTACTTC
TRBV28	TRBD1	TRBJ2-2	few	CASSTTGNGPRGELFF	TGTGCCAGCAGCACGACAGGGAACGGTCCCCGAGGGGAGCTGTTTTTT
TRBV7-9	TRBD1	TRBJ2-1	.	CASSSSGQGRSYNEQFF	TGTGCCAGCAGCTCTTCGGGACAGGGCCGGTCCTACAATGAGCAGTTCTTC
TRBV29-1	TRBD2	TRBJ2-1	.	CSVDRLAGLSSYNEQFF	TGCAGCGTTGATCGACTAGCGGGTCTGAGCTCCTACAATGAGCAGTTCTTC
TRBV11-2	TRBD2	TRBJ2-7	.	CASSPKSSGLAYEQYF	TGTGCCAGCAGCCCTAAGTCATCGGGACTAGCCTACGAGCAGTACTTC
TRBV18	.	TRBJ2-7	.	CASSLRQTYEQYF	TGTGCCAGCTCACTCAGACAGACCTACGAGCAGTACTTC
TRBV6-7	TRBD2	TRBJ2-1	.	CASSYSDGTSGGLSYNEQFF	TGTGCCAGCAGTTACTCTGACGGGACTAGCGGGGGTTTATCCTACAATGAGCAGTTCTTC
TRBV5-1	.	TRBJ2-7	.	CASKEAAGSSYEQYF	TGCGCCAGCAAGGAAGCAGCCGGGAGCTCCTACGAGCAGTACTTC
TRBV19	.	TRBJ1-1	.	CASSARVSRNTEAFF	TGTGCCAGTAGTGCCCGGGTCTCTAGGAACACTGAAGCTTTCTTT
TRBV3-1/TRBV3-2	TRBD2	TRBJ2-3	.	CASRPEAGGSDTQYF	TGTGCCAGCAGACCCGAAGCGGGAGGGTCAGATACGCAGTATTTT
TRBV5-4	TRBD2	TRBJ2-3	.	CASSKLAGSTDTQYF	TGTGCCAGCAGCAAACTAGCGGGGAGCACAGATACGCAGTATTTT
TRBV11-2	.	TRBJ2-3	.	CASSPLGQGSTDTQYF	TGTGCCAGCAGTCCATTGGGGCAGGGGAGCACAGATACGCAGTATTTT
TRBV5-1	TRBD2	TRBJ2-4	.	CASSELTGGLGKNIQYF	TGCGCCAGCAGCGAACTTACGGGAGGTTTAGGCAAAAACATTCAGTACTTC
TRBV5-1	.	TRBJ1-2	.	CASSSVTGSAYGYTF	TGCGCCAGCAGTTCCGTTACAGGGTCGGCCTATGGCTACACCTTC
TRBV15	TRBD1	TRBJ1-2	.	CATSLTATGRSGYTF	TGTGCCACCAGCCTAACCGCGACAGGGAGAAGTGGCTACACCTTC
TRBV19	TRBD2	TRBJ2-3	.	CASSIGLAGGLNTQYF	TGTGCCAGTAGTATAGGGCTAGCGGGGGGGTTGAATACGCAGTATTTT
TRBV7-8	TRBD1	TRBJ1-2	.	CASSTGQGQGYTF	TGTGCCAGCAGCACAGGACAGGGGCAGGGCTACACCTTC